This T cell receptor (beta chain) is from a study of cytomegalovirus exposure and HLA in healthy donors (TCRdb year 2017). About the investigation overall: In an earlier analysis of approximately 500 of the donors, about 270 Gb of sequence data and approximately 100 million unique TCR beta sequences from 150 million to 200 million T cells were reported. A later genetic analysis used genome-wide SNP genotypes for about three fifths of the 666 donors, treating that subset as a discovery cohort. A later analysis re-examined previously published TCR beta repertoires from several hundred donors and added high-resolution HLA genotyping to investigate patterns of TCR occurrence. The study used immunosequencing to profile the T cell repertoires of hundreds of subjects and linked those repertoires to cytomegalovirus serostatus. Rather than using new phenotypic data, the later analysis identified candidate immune exposures from TCR beta sequences and from how often those sequences occurred across donors. Because of strong linkage in the cohort, five DR-DQ haplotypes were treated as single units for association and clustering. Among under 450 genotyped donors of the cohort, an average of approximately 230,000 unique TCR beta nucleotide sequences were sequenced per donor, roughly a sixth of them non-productive. Along with the approximately 700-subject first cohort, a separate validation cohort of over a hundred different subjects was used. To predict cytomegalovirus infection status, the study combined high-throughput TCR immunosequencing, statistical association of individual TCRs with disease status, and machine learning. HLA typing covered class I and class II loci at four-digit resolution. To decide whether each TCR beta V gene segment behaved as functional or pseudogenic, an earlier analysis of approximately 590 of the donors relied on high-throughput TCR beta sequencing. Typing coverage varied by locus: roughly 620-630 donors for A, B, C, DRB1 and DQB1; under 550 for DQA1; over 600 for DPA1; approximately 450 for DPB1. Around 330 gigabases of sequencing data and around 80 million unique TCR sequences made up an early release that covered under 750 HLA-typed donors. The study aimed to test whether cataloging public T cell receptors could reveal signatures of past pathogen exposure. All discovery cohort repertoires had been generated using a single sequencing platform. Alongside the repertoire data, information on donor age, sex, ethnicity and CMV serostatus was compiled. The genetic ancestry cluster associated with self-reported Caucasian donors included about four fifths of the roughly 400 genotyped donors. The full study reports these points: The sequencing pipeline was judged likely to have produced a cluster of highly shared sequence variants as a technical artifact. When HLA alleles, especially DR and DQ, strongly co-occurred, TCR associations were difficult to assign to individual alleles. An earlier analysis of around 600 of the donors showed that most TCR beta V segments appeared in productive rearrangements either about 87% or about 30% of the time, which broadly matched IMGT annotations. The study listed approximately 150 TCR beta chains as associated with cytomegalovirus. A later analysis associated 15,000 to 20,000 TCR beta sequences with specific HLA alleles at a false discovery rate of 0.05. According to a later analysis, TCR association rates differed among HLA loci, with DRB1 alleles showing the most associated TCRs and HLA-C alleles showing the fewest. Some IMGT-functional V segments, including TRBV6-2 and TRBV6-3, could not be told apart with the 87-base-pair reads, so those segments were excluded. In both the original and validation cohorts, the classifier was reported to diagnose cytomegalovirus status with high specificity and sensitivity. For the cohort, immune exposure information was limited to CMV serostatus. In vitro tests confirmed that a few of the cytomegalovirus-associated TCR beta chains recognize cytomegalovirus antigens. Correlated functional status among segregating V segments might be attributable to linkage disequilibrium, but an unknown experimental factor could not be ruled out. A further reported finding was that TCR beta sequences accurately predicted the HLA-A and HLA-B alleles for most subjects in the first cohort. Roughly uniform sequencing depth across donors was assumed in presence/absence analyses, although this assumption may not hold. In a later genetic analysis, fewer N-insertions in productive TCRs were reported among donors in an Asian-associated ancestry cluster than the roughly 700-donor mean. Most TCR sequences were seen in very few donors, while some public TCRs were found in many individuals. A later genetic analysis associated a missense DCLRE1C variant with V-gene and J-gene trimming of TCR beta chains, and an independent cohort replicated the association. Because some donors lacked HLA typing at each locus, the association tests relied only on the typed subset. The authors suggested that the approach could potentially be generalized to other disease states and immunological phenotypes. Because counts were too low, 15 or so rarely observed V segments, including chromosome 9 orphons, were excluded from the earlier analysis of several hundred of the donors. This cohort had only TCR beta chains sequenced, and the lack of alpha or paired-chain data limited which features could be detected. According to a later analysis, most CMV-associated TCR beta chains appeared to be HLA-restricted, and the HLA associations seemed to be driven largely by CMV exposure. A later analysis found that HLA-associated TCR beta chains were more clonally expanded and had lower generation probabilities than equally common non-associated chains. In a later analysis, several top co-occurrence clusters were reported to appear linked to parvovirus B19, influenza, CMV and Epstein-Barr virus.

A distance of 14 bases separates the germline ends of V and J, which lose 1 base and 3 bases respectively. According to the germline V gene, CDR1 reads MNHNS and CDR2 reads SASEGT. The CDR3 spans 16 residues, from the cysteine through the phenylalanine. The sequence is cut down to CDR3 DNA, 48 bases in frame from base 1. Libraries were built with the immunoSEQ multiplex PCR assay. For the multiplex PCR, a mixture combining 60 forward primers for TCR Vbeta segments and 13 reverse primers for TCR Jbeta segments was used. The CDR3 region of rearranged TCR beta genes was amplified from genomic DNA by a multiplex PCR assay. On the Illumina HiSeq System, the amplified TCR beta libraries were sequenced as 87-base-pair reads. The paper's data handling went like this. A later analysis tallied tens of millions of unique TCR beta chains across the 640 or so repertoires, and around 10 million of those chains were shared by two or more donors. Raw reads were error-corrected and collapsed into unique sequences by a nearest-neighbor algorithm in which closely related sequences were merged to remove PCR and sequencing errors. Alignment of CDR3 sequences to IMGT reference sequences was used to assign V, D and J gene segments. Each retained sequence needed at least a six-nucleotide match to both a V gene segment and a J gene segment. Rearrangements were called productive when the CDR3 lacked stop codons and stayed in frame with V and J; all others were non-productive. CDR3 was defined by IMGT convention, running from the second conserved V-encoded cysteine to the conserved J-encoded phenylalanine. Sequences without an unambiguous match to a single V gene segment were excluded from the earlier analysis of 450 to 750 of the donors. An earlier analysis of fewer than 650 of the donors classified V segments as functional when productive rearrangements were above 56.7% and as segregating when the standard deviation between donors was above 5%. To diagnose cytomegalovirus status from the catalog of TCR beta chain sequences, a statistical classification framework was built. In a later analysis, V and J genes were assigned by comparing TCR nucleotide sequences against IMGT/GENE-DB human TR gene sequences. Using the TCRdist pipeline, a later analysis assigned CDR3 sequences along with most-parsimonious VDJ recombination scenarios. In a later analysis, each TCR beta chain was defined by its CDR3 amino acid sequence together with its V-gene family, and reads without a unique V-gene family were excluded. As a way to deal with suspected cross-contamination and a sequencing artifact, a later analysis dropped 592 nucleotide sequences that were highly shared and had low generation probability. In a later analysis, a clonal expansion index for each public chain was calculated from normalized within-repertoire ranks of inferred template counts. In a later analysis, generation probabilities were computed with a VDJ recombination model fitted to out-of-frame rearrangements, and the resulting probabilities were checked against IGoR. A later analysis scored TCR-TCR, TCR-HLA and TCR-CMV co-occurrence with hypergeometric tests, applying a repertoire-size bias correction to TCR pairs. In a later analysis, false discovery rates were estimated by permuting HLA or CMV assignments 20 times. A later analysis grouped co-occurring TCRs with DBSCAN, adding TCRdist sequence similarity when clustering within HLA-allele-positive subsets. Co-occurrence clustering excluded repertoires with fewer than 30,000 or more than 120,000 public chains, plus five with anomalous nucleotide sharing. This is the immuneACCESS table as TCRdb keeps it, with only in-frame sequences that have V and J called. A part of the clones is gone; compared with another copy, unresolved V genes explain less than half, and the rest is unexplained. For V, J and clone size, that table is used; D and trimming come from the DNA. Within this sample are around 45,000 clones, with 51% of them counted one time only. 5% to 6.5% of the sample is held by the ten biggest clonotypes.

In total, 630 or so healthy bone marrow donors made up the cohort. At the time of sampling, every cohort member was nominally healthy, though immune exposures that went unrecorded were likely present. The donor tested CMV seronegative and was one of the 352 seronegative cohort members. A peripheral blood sample was provided by each donor, and peripheral blood mononuclear cells were used for TCR beta sequencing. Genomic DNA was extracted from the blood cell samples with the Qiagen DNeasy Blood Extraction Kit. As to this clone: Its recognized antigen is unknown. One base away there is no much larger clone; base qualities are not given.

The sequence derives from a man between 60 and 70 years old in good health and CMV-seronegative. The rearrangement joined TRBV6-1 to TRBJ2-3; a tentative D call is TRBD1 (6 bases match). Sequenced input: PBMCs. The nucleotides are TGTGCCAGCAGTGAAGGCCGGGACACTCTGACAGATACGCAGTATTTT. Translation gives CASSEGRDTLTDTQYF.